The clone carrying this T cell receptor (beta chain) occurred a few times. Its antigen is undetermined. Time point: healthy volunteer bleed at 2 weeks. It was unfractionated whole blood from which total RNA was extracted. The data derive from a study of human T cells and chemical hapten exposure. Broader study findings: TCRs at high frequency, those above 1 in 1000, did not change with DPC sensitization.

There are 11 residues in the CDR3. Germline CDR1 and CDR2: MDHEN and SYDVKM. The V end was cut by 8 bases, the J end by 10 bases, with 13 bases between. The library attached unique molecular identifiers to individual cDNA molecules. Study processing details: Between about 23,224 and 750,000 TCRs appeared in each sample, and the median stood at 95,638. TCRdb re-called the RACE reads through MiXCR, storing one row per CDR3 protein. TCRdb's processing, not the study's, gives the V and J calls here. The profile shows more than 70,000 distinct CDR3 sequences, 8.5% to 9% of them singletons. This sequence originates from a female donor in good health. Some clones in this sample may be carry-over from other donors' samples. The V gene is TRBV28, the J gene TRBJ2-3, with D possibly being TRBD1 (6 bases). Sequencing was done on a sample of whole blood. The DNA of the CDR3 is TGTGCCAGCCTCAAGGGGGTGGCGCAGTATTTT. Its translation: CASLKGVAQYF.